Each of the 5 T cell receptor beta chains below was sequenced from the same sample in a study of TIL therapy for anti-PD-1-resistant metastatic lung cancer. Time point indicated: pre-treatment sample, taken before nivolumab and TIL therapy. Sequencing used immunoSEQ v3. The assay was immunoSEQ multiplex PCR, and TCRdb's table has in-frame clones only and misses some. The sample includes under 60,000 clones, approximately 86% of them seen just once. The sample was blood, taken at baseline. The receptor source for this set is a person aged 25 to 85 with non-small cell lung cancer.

CDR3 sequence (DNA): TGCGCCAGCAGCTTGGCTGTCAGGGAGGTCGGGGAGCTGTTTTTT. It specifies CASSLAVREVGELFF. The V and J genes are TRBV5-1 and TRBJ2-2, with D possibly TRBD2 on 6 matching bases. Germline assignment: CDR1 SGHRS and CDR2 YFSETQ. The V gene lost 0 bases and the J gene lost 7 bases, with 13 bases spanning the gap. CDR3 length: 15 residues.

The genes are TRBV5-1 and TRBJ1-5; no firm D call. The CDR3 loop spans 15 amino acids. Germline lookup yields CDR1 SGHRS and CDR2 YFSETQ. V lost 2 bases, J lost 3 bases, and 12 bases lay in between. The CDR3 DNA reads TGCGCCAGCAGCTTAAGTTCAGGCCTCAATCAGCCCCAGCATTTT. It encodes CASSLSSGLNQPQHF. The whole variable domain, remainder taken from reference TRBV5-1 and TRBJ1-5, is KAGVTQTPRYLIKTRGQQVTLSCSPISGHRSVSWYQQTPGQGLQFLFEYFSETQRNKGNFPGRFSGRQFSNSRSEMNVSTLELGDSALYLCASSLSSGLNQPQHFGDGTRLSIL.

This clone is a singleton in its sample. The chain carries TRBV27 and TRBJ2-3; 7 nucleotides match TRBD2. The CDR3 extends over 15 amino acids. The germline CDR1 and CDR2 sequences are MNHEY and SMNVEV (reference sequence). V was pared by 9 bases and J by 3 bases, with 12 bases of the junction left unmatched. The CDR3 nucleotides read TGTGCCAGACCGAGAAAGCGGGGCCGAACAGATACGCAGTATTTT. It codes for CARPRKRGRTDTQYF.

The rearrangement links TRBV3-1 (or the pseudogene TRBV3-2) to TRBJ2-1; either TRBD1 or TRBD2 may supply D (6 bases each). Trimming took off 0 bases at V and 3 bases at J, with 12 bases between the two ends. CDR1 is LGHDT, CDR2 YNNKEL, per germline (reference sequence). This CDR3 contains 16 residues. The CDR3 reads CASSQDFGGFYNEQFF. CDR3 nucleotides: TGTGCCAGCAGCCAAGATTTCGGGGGCTTCTACAATGAGCAGTTCTTC.

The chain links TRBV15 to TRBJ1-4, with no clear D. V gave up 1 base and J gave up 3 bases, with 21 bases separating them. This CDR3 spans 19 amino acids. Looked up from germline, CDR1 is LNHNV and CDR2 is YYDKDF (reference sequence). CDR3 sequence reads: CATSRVGVVGYGSNEKLFF. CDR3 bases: TGTGCCACCAGCAGAGTTGGAGTCGTAGGGTATGGGTCTAATGAAAAACTGTTTTTT.